These 29 T cell receptor beta chains share one sample of origin, sequenced in a study of vaccination and CD4 T cells after COVID-19 (dated by TCRdb to about 2022). These receptors' targets are unknown. The treatment or condition label for this specimen denotes: roughly 10-day PBMC culture with coronavirus spike peptide pools or control peptides (ViraFEST assay). Libraries were built with PCR. The instrument was an Illumina iSeq 100. At the Johns Hopkins FTIC core, DNA from the cultured CD4+ T cells underwent TCR sequencing with the Oncomine TCR Beta short-read assay. The public sequencing data were trimmed at Q25 with fastp and processed into clonotypes with MiXCR by TCRdb, which kept only in-frame beta chains. Each entry merges the rows of one CDR3 protein and shows their most common DNA and genes. The sample profile shows fewer than 15,000 distinct CDR3 sequences; 48% of them were found once. 11% to 15% of the sample is in the top ten clones.

The sequencing input was CD4+ T cells from blood, cultured in vitro. The source of these receptors is a human donor who had recovered from COVID-19.

This clonotype has only a few counts. The chain carries TRBV7-8 and TRBJ2-3, with TRBD2 identical over 8 bases. The CDR3 has 15 residues. Per the germline V gene, CDR1 is SGHVS and CDR2 is FQNEAQ. V trimming: 6 bases; J trimming: 1 base; junction bases outside the gene matches: 6. Written as DNA, the CDR3 is TGTGCCAGCAGAGGCGGGACTAGGGGCACAGATACGCAGTATTTT. Translation gives CASRGGTRGTDTQYF.

The chain carries TRBV20-1 and TRBJ2-2, with TRBD1 matching 7 bases. Trimming cost V 6 bases and J 4 bases; bases outside gene matches: 5. This CDR3 has 13 residues. Germline assignment: CDR1 DFQATT and CDR2 SNEGSKA (reference sequence). CDR3 region: CSAQGQATGELFF. In nucleotides, the CDR3 is TGCAGTGCCCAAGGACAGGCCACCGGGGAGCTGTTTTTT.

The chain uses TRBV14 and TRBJ1-1, with D hard to call. This CDR3 is built from 15 residues. Germline V gene sequence: CDR1 SGHDN, CDR2 FVKESK. V dropped 5 bases and J dropped 5 bases, with 18 bases sitting between them. This chain's CDR3 is CASSTIAGIGTEAFF. The CDR3 nucleotides read TGTGCCAGCAGCACGATAGCGGGGATTGGTACTGAAGCTTTCTTT.

Comment on this clonotype: One end of the junction fails to match germline, which may point to a read error. The chain uses TRBV28 and TRBJ2-7; 7 bases are shared with TRBD1. Germline CDR1 and CDR2: MDHEN and SYDVKM. This CDR3 comprises 14 residues. The CDR3 protein is CTSRHRGGQYEQYF. DNA for the CDR3: TGTACCAGCAGACACCGAGGGGGCCAATACGAGCAGTACTTC. Full variable domain (missing parts from reference TRBV28 and TRBJ2-7): DVKVTQSSRYLVKRTGEKVFLECVQDMDHENMFWYRQDPGLGLRLIYFSYDVKMKEKGDIPEGYSVSREKKERFSLILESASTNQTSMYLCTSRHRGGQYEQYFGPGTRLTVT.

This clonotype was observed a handful of times. The chain combines TRBV7-9 with TRBJ2-7, with 8 bases matching TRBD1. CDR1 is SEHNR and CDR2 is FQNEAQ in the germline V gene (reference sequence). V was pared by 3 bases and J by 2 bases, with 6 bases of the junction left unmatched. The CDR3 contains 15 residues. The CDR3 nucleotides are TGTGCCAGCAGCTTGACAGGGGCAGGACCCTACGAGCAGTACTTC. Its translation: CASSLTGAGPYEQYF.

This rearrangement joins TRBV6-5 to TRBJ1-1; 7 positions agree with TRBD1. This CDR3 comprises 15 residues. After removal of 2 bases from V and 4 bases from J, the junction contained 7 bases not matched to a gene. Germline-derived CDR1 and CDR2 are MNHEY and SVGAGI. In DNA, the CDR3 is TGTGCCAGCAGTTACCGACAGGGAAGGGTCACTGAAGCTTTCTTT. It yields the protein CASSYRQGRVTEAFF.

V and J are TRBV5-1 and TRBJ2-7, with 7 nucleotides matching TRBD1. This CDR3 is 15 amino acids long. J was trimmed by 1 base and V by 4 bases; bases with no gene match: 8. The germline gives CDR1 SGHRS, CDR2 YFSETQ. The CDR3 DNA follows: TGCGCCAGCAGCCCGCGACAGGGCGGGTCCTACGAGCAGTACTTC. This codes for CASSPRQGGSYEQYF.

V and J are TRBV30 and TRBJ1-2; 7 bases are shared with TRBD1. Germline CDR1 reads GTSNPN; CDR2 reads SVGIG (reference sequence). The V gene end was trimmed by 4 bases and the J gene end by 3 bases; junction bases not matched to a gene: 8. This CDR3 region has 14 residues. CDR3 in DNA: TGTGCCTGGAATTTACAGGGGATGGACTATGGCTACACCTTC. This encodes CAWNLQGMDYGYTF.

This clonotype has just one count. The chain is built from TRBV11-3 and TRBJ2-3, with 7 bases identical to TRBD2. The junction had 6 bases not matched to a gene; V was cut back by 6 bases and J by 3 bases. The CDR3 sequence is 14 residues long. Germline V lookup: CDR1 SGHNT, CDR2 YENEEA. CDR3 DNA: TGTGCCAGCAGAGCTGCGGGGGTGACAGATACGCAGTATTTT. Its translation: CASRAAGVTDTQYF. Based on the CDR3 plus reference TRBV11-3 and TRBJ2-3, the full variable domain is EAGVVQSPRYKIIEKKQPVAFWCNPISGHNTLYWYLQNLGQGPELLIRYENEEAVDDSQLPKDRFSAERLKGVDSTLKIQPAELGDSAVYLCASRAAGVTDTQYFGPGTRLTVL.

The chain uses TRBV6-1 and TRBJ1-2; no definite D call. The CDR3 spans 10 residues. V lost 10 bases and J 4 bases, leaving 7 bases between the germline ends. Germline V CDR1 and CDR2: MNHNS, SASEGT. Here the CDR3 reads CATGIYGYTF. In DNA, the CDR3 is TGTGCCACCGGGATCTATGGCTACACCTTC.

The chain is built from TRBV5-4 and TRBJ2-5, with 7 positions matching TRBD1. The CDR3 runs 15 residues. V shed 9 bases and J 1 base; nucleotides not matched to a gene: 12. Germline values: CDR1 SGHNT, CDR2 YYREEE (reference sequence). The CDR3 bases are TGTGCCACACGGCCTCGACAGGGCCCCCAAGAGACCCAGTACTTC. Protein: CATRPRQGPQETQYF.

The table lists this clonotype with a few counts. The chain links TRBV27 to TRBJ1-1, with D possibly TRBD1 on 6 matching bases. Trimming cost V 3 bases and J 1 base, with 15 bases left between them. The germline V gene encodes CDR1 MNHEY and CDR2 SMNVEV (reference sequence). This CDR3 has 16 amino acids. The CDR3 nucleotides read TGTGCCAGCAGTTTGTTCATGACAGGACCGAACACTGAAGCTTTCTTT. Translating it yields CASSLFMTGPNTEAFF.

This rearrangement joins TRBV7-9 to TRBJ1-2; D remains ambiguous. V shed 2 bases and J shed 2 bases, with 9 bases lying between them. Per the germline V gene, CDR1 is SEHNR and CDR2 is FQNEAQ (reference sequence). The CDR3 length is 14 residues. This CDR3 is CASSLPTENYGYTF. For the CDR3, the DNA is TGTGCCAGCAGCTTACCGACTGAGAACTATGGCTACACCTTC. The full variable domain, with the rest looked up from reference TRBV7-9 and TRBJ1-2, is DTGVSQNPRHKITKRGQNVTFRCDPISEHNRLYWYRQTLGQGPEFLTYFQNEAQLEKSRLLSDRFSAERPKGSFSTLEIQRTEQGDSAMYLCASSLPTENYGYTFGSGTRLTVV.

The rearrangement uses TRBV30 and TRBJ2-3; D is possibly TRBD2 (5 bases). In germline, CDR1 is GTSNPN, CDR2 SVGIG (reference sequence). V lost 0 bases, J lost 4 bases, and 8 bases lay in between. The CDR3 runs to 13 residues. CDR3: CAWSVGSADTQYF. The CDR3 DNA sequence: TGTGCCTGGAGTGTGGGTAGCGCAGATACGCAGTATTTT.

This chain connects TRBV19 to TRBJ1-1, with D possibly TRBD1 on 5 matching bases. The V end lost 3 bases, the J end lost 0 bases, and 8 bases lay between the germline ends. This CDR3 region has 14 residues. Germline V gene lookup returns CDR1 LNHDA and CDR2 SQIVND (reference sequence). The CDR3 bases are TGTGCCAGTAGTATTTTAGGGGTGAACACTGAAGCTTTCTTT. Amino acid sequence: CASSILGVNTEAFF.

This clonotype was seen just once. The J gene is TRBJ2-3, the V gene TRBV28, with TRBD1 identical over 9 bases. The V segment lost 3 bases and the J segment 6 bases; nucleotides outside the gene matches: 4. The CDR3 length is 14 residues. Germline V gene data show CDR1 as MDHEN and CDR2 as SYDVKM. CDR3 residues: CASSLGQGGDTQYF. CDR3 nucleotide sequence: TGTGCCAGCAGTTTGGGACAGGGCGGGGATACGCAGTATTTT.

A few counts support this clonotype. The chain links TRBV6-1 to TRBJ1-5; perhaps TRBD1 as D (6 bases). Trimming left V 6 bases short and J 2 bases short, with 17 bases between. CDR1 MNHNS and CDR2 SASEGT come from the germline V gene. The CDR3 spans 16 residues. The CDR3 bases are TGTGCCAGCAGACCCATCAGGGGCACGGGCAATCAGCCCCAGCATTTT. Translating it yields CASRPIRGTGNQPQHF.

This clonotype was observed a handful of times. The J gene is TRBJ2-2, the V gene TRBV15; unclear D gene. The CDR3 consists of 15 residues. The V end was cut by 1 base, the J end by 1 base, with 7 bases between. In germline, CDR1 is LNHNV, CDR2 YYDKDF (reference sequence). CDR3 bases: TGTGCCACCAGCAGAGTGTACGGGAACACCGGGGAGCTGTTTTTT. Protein sequence: CATSRVYGNTGELFF.

The V and J genes are TRBV7-3 and TRBJ2-7; 9 bases line up with TRBD2. CDR1 SGHTA and CDR2 FQGTGA come from the germline V gene. The CDR3 sequence is 17 residues long. The J segment lost 5 bases and the V segment lost 2 bases, leaving 13 bases of the junction unmatched. CDR3 nucleotides: TGTGCCAGCAGCTTATCGGGCGGCGTAGCGGGAGCCCACGAGCAGTACTTC. Amino acids: CASSLSGGVAGAHEQYF. Drawing the rest from reference TRBV7-3 and TRBJ2-7, the complete variable domain is GAGVSQTPSNKVTEKGKYVELRCDPISGHTALYWYRQSLGQGPEFLIYFQGTGAADDSGLPNDRFFAVRPEGSVSTLKIQRTERGDSAVYLCASSLSGGVAGAHEQYFGPGTRLTVT.

The V and J genes are TRBV14 and TRBJ2-7, with 10 bases that match TRBD1. The CDR3 covers 15 residues. Germline values: CDR1 SGHDN, CDR2 FVKESK. J lost 0 bases, V lost 4 bases, and 3 bases had no gene match. The CDR3 DNA is TGTGCCAGCAGCCGATGGGACAGGGGCTCCTACGAGCAGTACTTC. Its translation: CASSRWDRGSYEQYF.

This sequence joins TRBV7-9 and TRBJ2-1; 11 bases line up with TRBD1. The CDR3 is 13 residues long. Germline loops: CDR1 SEHNR, CDR2 FQNEAQ (reference sequence). V gave up 4 bases and J gave up 10 bases; unmatched junction bases: 3. Here the CDR3 reads CASSWDRGWEQFF. CDR3 coding DNA: TGTGCCAGCAGCTGGGACAGGGGGTGGGAGCAGTTCTTC.

The chain joins TRBV18 to TRBJ1-1; 11 bases line up with TRBD1. The V gene's germline CDR1 is KGHSH and CDR2 LQKENI. With 4 bases clipped from V and 3 bases from J, the junction kept 7 bases outside the gene matches. CDR3 size: 16 residues. Written as DNA, the CDR3 is TGTGCCAGCTCACTAAGACCGGGACAGGGGGACACTGAAGCTTTCTTT. It encodes CASSLRPGQGDTEAFF. Filled out from reference TRBV18 and TRBJ1-1, the complete variable domain reads NAGVMQNPRHLVRRRGQEARLRCSPMKGHSHVYWYRQLPEEGLKFMVYLQKENIIDESGMPKERFSAEFPKEGPSILRIQQVVRGDSAAYFCASSLRPGQGDTEAFFGQGTRLTVV.

Written as DNA, the CDR3 is TGTGCCAGTAGTATCGAACAGGGAACAGCTAACTATGGCTACACCTTC. Its translation is CASSIEQGTANYGYTF. The rearrangement uses TRBV19 and TRBJ1-2; D is perhaps TRBD1 (6 bases). The CDR3 spans 16 residues. The V gene lost 3 bases and the J gene lost 0 bases, with 14 bases spanning the gap. Per germline, CDR1 LNHDA and CDR2 SQIVND (reference sequence).

This clonotype was seen more than once but under ten times. The genes are TRBV7-8 and TRBJ1-5; D uncertain. Between the trimmed V and J ends, which lost 3 bases and 5 bases, there was a span of 11 bases. CDR3 length: 14 amino acids. Germline CDR1 reads SGHVS; CDR2 reads FQNEAQ. The CDR3 nucleotides are TGTGCCAGCAGCTTTTCAGGCCGCGATCAGCCCCAGCATTTT. Translation gives CASSFSGRDQPQHF.

A few counts support this clonotype. This chain links TRBV30 with TRBJ1-5; unclear D gene. CDR3 size: 12 residues. The V gene lost 1 base and the J gene lost 5 bases, with 6 bases spanning the gap. The germline V gene has CDR1 GTSNPN and CDR2 SVGIG (reference sequence). Here the CDR3 reads CAWSGPDQPQHF. The CDR3 DNA sequence: TGTGCCTGGAGTGGGCCTGATCAGCCCCAGCATTTT.

The chain employs TRBV12-3 or TRBV12-4 and TRBJ1-2; TRBD1 is a possible D gene (5 bases). V was pared by 5 bases and J by 4 bases, with 11 bases between. The CDR3 covers 13 residues. CDR3 sequence (DNA): TGTGCCAGCAGTCAGCGGGGGGTCTATGGCTACACCTTC. Amino acid sequence: CASSQRGVYGYTF.

This clonotype showed up just a few times. The chain uses TRBV2 and TRBJ1-6, with TRBD1 matching 10 bases. The trim removed 8 bases at V and 10 bases at J, leaving 8 bases unmatched. Germline V lookup: CDR1 SNHLY, CDR2 FYNNEI. This CDR3 contains 14 residues. The CDR3 DNA reads as TGTGCCAGCCAACGGGGACAGGGGCGATCACCCCTCCACTTT. Encoded protein: CASQRGQGRSPLHF. The variable domain in full, with the rest retrieved from reference TRBV2 and TRBJ1-6, is EPEVTQTPSHQVTQMGQEVILRCVPISNHLYFYWYRQILGQKVEFLVSFYNNEISEKSEIFDDQFSVERPDGSNFTLKIRSTKLEDSAMYFCASQRGQGRSPLHFGNGTRLTVT.

V gene TRBV7-2 combines with J gene TRBJ2-7; 8 bases fit TRBD1. The CDR3 sequence is 15 residues long. CDR1 and CDR2 (germline): SGHTA, FQGNSA. Trimming at V came to 3 bases and at J to 9 bases, leaving 13 bases not matched to a gene. This chain's CDR3 is CASSLLGDRGGLQYF. In DNA, the CDR3 is TGTGCCAGCAGCTTGCTGGGAGACAGGGGAGGATTGCAGTACTTC.

The rearrangement links TRBV7-9 to TRBJ2-5; D perhaps matches TRBD2 (5 bases). Germline loops: CDR1 SEHNR, CDR2 FQNEAQ (reference sequence). CDR3 length equals 16 residues. V was cut by 5 bases and J by 1 base, with 17 bases left in between. CDR3: CASSRGLPLPQETQYF. CDR3 nucleotide sequence: TGTGCCAGCAGCCGAGGACTGCCCCTCCCCCAAGAGACCCAGTACTTC. The variable domain in full, with the rest retrieved from reference TRBV7-9 and TRBJ2-5, is DTGVSQNPRHKITKRGQNVTFRCDPISEHNRLYWYRQTLGQGPEFLTYFQNEAQLEKSRLLSDRFSAERPKGSFSTLEIQRTEQGDSAMYLCASSRGLPLPQETQYFGPGTRLLVL.